This T cell receptor beta chain was recovered during a study of identical twins. Template switching introduced a universal primer site, and the cDNA bore unique molecular identifiers. One entry per CDR3 protein results from TCRdb running MiXCR on the 5' RACE reads. Counted here are over 600,000 distinct CDR3 sequences, approximately 21% occurring once; the ten biggest clones make up about 4.3%. In germline, CDR1 is SEHNR, CDR2 FQNEAQ (reference sequence). The CDR3 consists of 13 residues. Trimming removed 10 bases from V and 1 base from J, with 8 bases in between. The same sample was also used in a study of T cells expressing NK-cell markers.

The sequence was collected from a woman aged 18 to 35 in good health. Material for sequencing was PBMCs. The chain carries TRBV7-9 and TRBJ2-6; no reliable D call. CDR3 nucleotide sequence: TGTGCCACCGTACCGTCTGGGGCCAACGTCCTGACTTTC. It encodes CATVPSGANVLTF.